A single sample is the source of the 8 T cell receptor beta chains below, sequenced in a study of blood T cell repertoires in COVID-19 (TCRdb year 2020). Libraries were constructed by the immunoSEQ multiplex PCR assay. This is the immuneACCESS table as TCRdb keeps it, with only in-frame sequences that have V and J called. A part of the clones is gone; compared with another copy, unresolved V genes explain less than half, and the rest is unexplained. This sample comprises roughly 250,000 clones, roughly 82% of them detected only once. 4% to 6% of the sample lies in the top ten. The sequenced sample was peripheral blood. These receptors were taken from a woman of 80 years or more with active or convalescent COVID-19.

This chain joins TRBV6-1 and TRBJ1-5; D unclear. This CDR3 spans 16 amino acids. The V gene lost 2 bases and the J gene lost 0 bases, with 11 bases spanning the gap. From germline, CDR1 is MNHNS and CDR2 SASEGT. Here the CDR3 reads CASSELGANSNQPQHF. The DNA for the CDR3 is TGTGCCAGCAGTGAATTAGGAGCGAATAGCAATCAGCCCCAGCATTTT.

The CDR3 here is CAINPGDSTEAFF. The DNA for the CDR3 is TGTGCCATCAATCCAGGCGATTCGACTGAAGCTTTCTTT. The rearrangement uses TRBV10-3 and TRBJ1-1; D remains unclear. CDR1 is ENHRY and CDR2 is SYGVKD in the germline V gene. Trimming removed 7 bases from V and 5 bases from J, with 14 bases in between. The CDR3 contains 13 residues.

The table lists this clone with a few counts. The rearrangement joins TRBV20-1 to TRBJ2-7; no clear D gene. The CDR3 sequence is 11 residues long. Trimming took 6 bases from V and 3 from J, leaving 9 bases between them. In germline, CDR1 is DFQATT, CDR2 SNEGSKA (reference sequence). As DNA, the CDR3 is TGCAGTGCCCCCGGTGGCTACGAGCAGTACTTC. It is translated as CSAPGGYEQYF.

This clone was picked up a small number of times. The V call is TRBV28, the J call TRBJ2-1; 7 bases are shared with TRBD2. The V segment lost 5 bases and the J segment 3 bases; nucleotides outside the gene matches: 10. This CDR3 contains 16 residues. Germline V gene sequence: CDR1 MDHEN, CDR2 SYDVKM. The CDR3 DNA is TGTGCCAGCAGTGCGATGCTAGCGGATCTCTACAATGAGCAGTTCTTC. This codes for CASSAMLADLYNEQFF.

The rearrangement uses TRBV23-1 and TRBJ1-5; no clear D gene. TRBV23-1 carries the ORF label, with uncertain function. Trimming took off 3 bases at V and 3 bases at J, with 9 bases between the two ends. CDR3 length equals 14 residues. The CDR3 loop reads CASSQGRSNQPQHF. CDR3 DNA: TGCGCCAGCAGTCAGGGCAGGTCCAATCAGCCCCAGCATTTT.

The chain's CDR3 is CAWSVRGIYIQYF. The CDR3, as DNA: TGTGCCTGGAGTGTACGAGGCATATACATTCAGTACTTC. This chain uses TRBV30 with TRBJ2-4, with D uncertain. Deletions cut 0 bases from V and 8 bases from J, with 11 bases between. The CDR3 spans 13 residues. Germline CDR1 and CDR2: GTSNPN and SVGIG (reference sequence).

The table lists this clone with a count of one. V gene TRBV11-3 combines with J gene TRBJ2-7; 12 nucleotides agree with TRBD2. Germline CDR1 SGHNT, CDR2 YENEEA. There are 13 residues in the CDR3. V lost 5 bases, J lost 6 bases, and 2 bases stayed unmatched. The chain's CDR3 is CASSLGLAGEQYF. The CDR3 region has the DNA TGTGCCAGCAGCCTGGGACTAGCGGGCGAGCAGTACTTC.

This clone occurred a few times. Other nucleotide sequences from this sample produce the same CDR3. The chain has TRBV30 and TRBJ1-5, with TRBD1 matching over 7 bases. The CDR3 consists of 11 residues. V dropped 8 bases and J dropped 7; count of bases not matched to a gene: 5. From germline, CDR1 is GTSNPN and CDR2 SVGIG (reference sequence). CDR3 nucleotide sequence: TGTGCCGCAGGGGGTCAACAGCCCCAGCATTTT. Translation: CAAGGQQPQHF. Full variable domain (missing parts from reference TRBV30 and TRBJ1-5): SQTIHQWPATLVQPVGSPLSLECTVEGTSNPNLYWYRQAAGRGLQLLFYSVGIGQISSEVPQNLSASRPQDRQFILSSKKLLLSDSGFYLCAAGGQQPQHFGDGTRLSIL.